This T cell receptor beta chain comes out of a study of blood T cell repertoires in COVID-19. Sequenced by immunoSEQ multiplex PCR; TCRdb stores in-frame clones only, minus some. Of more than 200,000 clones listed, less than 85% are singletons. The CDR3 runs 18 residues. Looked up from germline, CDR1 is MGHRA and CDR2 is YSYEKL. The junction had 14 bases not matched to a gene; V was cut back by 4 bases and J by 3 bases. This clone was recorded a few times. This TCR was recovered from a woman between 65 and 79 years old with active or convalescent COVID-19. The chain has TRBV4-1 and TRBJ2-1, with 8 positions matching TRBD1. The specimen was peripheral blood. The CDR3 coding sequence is TGCGCCAGCAGCCCCGACCCAGACAGGGGAGGATACTACAATGAGCAGTTCTTC. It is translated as CASSPDPDRGGYYNEQFF.